This T cell receptor beta chain was profiled in a study of CD8 T cells in ankylosing spondylitis. In the case of this clonotype: Its antigen is as yet unknown.

Molecular-barcoded quantitative 5'-RACE produced these TCR beta libraries. TCRdb independently ran MiXCR on the 5' RACE reads; one entry per CDR3 protein. The table lists about 110,000 distinct CDR3 sequences, less than 25% of them singletons. Study results and caveats: Characteristic of ankylosing spondylitis blood, it appeared, was a TCR beta motif comprising roughly eight highly homologous variants. Disease-linked clones had a CD8+ phenotype and relatively low frequency in peripheral blood. Certain motif variants had earlier been reported in reactive arthritis synovial fluid and blood.

CDR3 size: 14 residues. V lost 3 bases, J lost 1 base, and 9 bases lay in between. The origin of this receptor is a male donor with ankylosing spondylitis. The chain carries TRBV12-3 or TRBV12-4 and TRBJ1-2; TRBD1 is a possible D gene (6 bases). Material: synovial fluid, either unsorted or a sorted T cell fraction (not recorded which). CDR3 in amino acids: CASSLGGHNYGYTF. CDR3 coding DNA: TGTGCCAGCAGTTTGGGGGGCCATAACTATGGCTACACCTTC.